The 27 T cell receptor beta chains presented below share a single source sample, sequenced in a study of CD8 T cells in Susac syndrome. Random hexamers were used to reverse transcribe the RNA input (0.5 to 1 ug). Each CDR3 protein gets one entry after TCRdb re-called the immunoSEQ multiplex PCR reads with MiXCR. The table records 120,000 to 150,000 distinct CDR3 sequences, roughly 94% of them present only once. The sequenced material came from CD8+ T cells from PBMCs. These receptors were collected from a human donor in good health.

The chain links TRBV27 to TRBJ2-1; D unclear. The V end was cut by 5 bases, the J end by 15 bases, with 17 bases between. The length of the CDR3 is 12 residues. The germline V gene has CDR1 MNHEY and CDR2 SMNVEV (reference sequence). In DNA form, the CDR3 reads TGTGCCAGCAGTCCTTTCCCCCACCCGAGGTTCTTC. It yields the protein CASSPFPHPRFF.

This chain connects TRBV29-1 to TRBJ2-3, with 7 bases aligning to TRBD2. The CDR3 runs 14 residues. Germline assignment: CDR1 SQVTM and CDR2 ANQGSEA. With V trimmed by 7 bases and J by 2 bases, 9 bases remained unmatched. The DNA of the CDR3 is TGCAGCGGAAGCGGGGTGGGGTTCACAGATACGCAGTATTTT. It translates to CSGSGVGFTDTQYF.

This rearrangement joins TRBV6-5 to TRBJ2-7; D is ambiguous. There are 14 residues in the CDR3. V dropped 2 bases and J dropped 7 bases, with 15 bases sitting between them. Per the germline V gene, CDR1 is MNHEY and CDR2 is SVGAGI. This CDR3 is CASSYKTLGREQYF. In DNA form, the CDR3 reads TGTGCCAGCAGTTACAAGACCCTAGGTCGGGAGCAGTACTTC.

V is TRBV5-6 and J is TRBJ1-2; D is undetermined. The CDR3 consists of 13 residues. Germline V gene data show CDR1 as SGHDT and CDR2 as YYEEEE. The V end was cut by 4 bases, the J end by 4 bases, with 11 bases between. The CDR3 region is CASSTSTTYGYTF. For the CDR3, the DNA is TGTGCCAGCAGCACAAGTACTACCTATGGCTACACCTTC.

The chain is built from TRBV28 and TRBJ2-2, with D uncertain. The CDR3 length is 14 residues. V was cut by 3 bases and J by 7 bases, with 12 bases left in between. From germline, CDR1 is MDHEN and CDR2 SYDVKM. The CDR3 reads CASSFWYRRGELFF. The CDR3 nucleotides read TGTGCCAGCAGTTTCTGGTACCGGCGCGGGGAGCTGTTTTTT.

This clonotype has only one observation. The chain couples TRBV4-3 to TRBJ2-2, with 7 nucleotides matching TRBD2. V shed 1 base and J 5 bases; nucleotides not matched to a gene: 7. The germline V gene has CDR1 LGHNA and CDR2 YSLEER. The CDR3 contains 16 residues. CDR3 protein: CASSQVDGRETGELFF. In DNA, the CDR3 is TGCGCCAGCAGCCAAGTCGATGGGAGGGAAACCGGGGAGCTGTTTTTT.

The chain uses TRBV15 and TRBJ2-4; D remains ambiguous. This CDR3 has 14 amino acids. The ends were cut back, 7 bases at V and 0 bases at J, with 10 bases in the middle. Germline CDR1 and CDR2: LNHNV and YYDKDF (reference sequence). Written as DNA, the CDR3 is TGTGCCACCACTTCCCCCCTAGCCAAAAACATTCAGTACTTC. It is translated as CATTSPLAKNIQYF.

This clonotype was observed a single time. The genes are TRBV29-1 and TRBJ2-3, with D possibly matching TRBD2 (6 bases). V was shortened by 7 bases and J by 6 bases, with 14 bases between the two germline ends. Germline CDR1 is SQVTM and CDR2 is ANQGSEA. The CDR3 is made up of 12 amino acids. The CDR3 sequence: CSGEGTSDTQYF. CDR3 DNA sequence: TGCAGCGGTGAGGGGACTTCCGATACGCAGTATTTT.

The chain joins TRBV9 to TRBJ2-1, with TRBD2 matching over 10 bases. Germline V gene data show CDR1 as SGDLS and CDR2 as YYNGEE. The CDR3 spans 14 residues. The V gene end was trimmed by 4 bases and the J gene end by 6 bases; junction bases not matched to a gene: 4. CDR3 protein: CASSSWTSGNEQFF. Written as DNA, the CDR3 is TGTGCCAGCAGCTCCTGGACTAGCGGCAATGAGCAGTTCTTC.

The chain links TRBV6-2 or TRBV6-3 to TRBJ2-1; TRBD2 agrees at 7 bases. Losses at the gene ends were 4 bases for V and 6 bases for J; bases not matched to a gene: 6. Germline loops: CDR1 MNHEY, CDR2 SVGEGT. This CDR3 is 14 amino acids long. The CDR3 loop is CASSLSLAVNEQFF. Here the CDR3 DNA reads TGTGCCAGCAGTTTATCGCTAGCGGTCAATGAGCAGTTCTTC.

This chain uses TRBV25-1 with TRBJ1-4; tentatively, D is TRBD1 (5 bases). In germline, CDR1 is MGHDK, CDR2 SYGVNS. V was pared by 3 bases and J by 7 bases, with 15 bases between. The CDR3 sequence is 15 residues long. This chain's CDR3 is CASSDSRVYGEKLFF. CDR3 DNA sequence: TGTGCCAGCAGTGACTCCAGGGTTTACGGTGAAAAACTGTTTTTT.

This rearrangement joins TRBV12-3 or TRBV12-4 to TRBJ2-5; the D gene is possibly TRBD2 (5 bases). The V end lost 0 bases, the J end lost 4 bases, and 12 bases lay between the germline ends. The CDR3 length is 15 residues. CDR3 DNA sequence: TGTGCCAGCAGTTTAGCGTTAGCGCCTGGAGAGACCCAGTACTTC. Translating gives CASSLALAPGETQYF.

The rearrangement uses TRBV5-1 and TRBJ1-1; 9 nucleotides line up with TRBD1. V shed 4 bases and J 5 bases; nucleotides not matched to a gene: 3. This CDR3 is built from 13 residues. Germline V gene data show CDR1 as SGHRS and CDR2 as YFSETQ. The CDR3 sequence is CASSEDRGTEAFF. The CDR3 nucleotides are TGCGCCAGCAGCGAAGACAGGGGGACTGAAGCTTTCTTT.

This chain links TRBV9 with TRBJ2-2; TRBD1 or TRBD2 may be the D gene (5 bases each). The CDR3 is 13 amino acids. Germline V lookup: CDR1 SGDLS, CDR2 YYNGEE. With 3 bases removed from V and 4 bases from J, the gap between germline ends came to 7 bases. CDR3 sequence reads: CASSGDGTGELFF. The CDR3 region has the DNA TGTGCCAGCAGCGGGGACGGCACCGGGGAGCTGTTTTTT.

This chain connects TRBV6-5 to TRBJ2-5; D is unclear. CDR1 is MNHEY and CDR2 is SVGAGI in the germline V gene. The CDR3 is 14 residues long. Trimming stripped 2 bases from V and 1 base from J, with 8 bases between. The CDR3 reads CASSYRPGQETQYF. The DNA of the CDR3 is TGTGCCAGCAGTTACCGACCGGGCCAAGAGACCCAGTACTTC.

This clonotype was observed once. The rearrangement uses TRBV27 and TRBJ2-7; D remains ambiguous. Germline CDR1 MNHEY, CDR2 SMNVEV (reference sequence). The V end lost 2 bases, the J end lost 1 base, and 6 bases lay between the germline ends. This CDR3 spans 13 amino acids. CDR3 protein: CASSLQYSYEQYF. CDR3 nucleotides: TGTGCCAGCAGTTTACAATATTCCTACGAGCAGTACTTC.

The chain employs TRBV6-2 or TRBV6-3 and TRBJ2-4; TRBD1 aligns across 8 bases. CDR3 size: 16 residues. Germline trimming cut 5 bases from V and 8 bases from J; bases unmatched to any gene: 14. The germline CDR1 and CDR2 sequences are MNHEY and SVGEGT. Written as DNA, the CDR3 is TGTGCCAGCAGTCCACCAAGACAGGGGAGTTGGGACATTCAGTACTTC. It translates to CASSPPRQGSWDIQYF.

Here the CDR3 reads CSVFGTTYEQYF. CDR3 bases: TGCAGCGTTTTTGGGACGACCTACGAGCAGTACTTC. J is TRBJ2-7 and V is TRBV29-1; the D call may be TRBD1 or TRBD2 (5 bases each). The CDR3 contains 12 residues. CDR1 is SQVTM and CDR2 is ANQGSEA in the germline V gene. V gave up 5 bases and J gave up 2 bases, with 10 bases separating them.

V and J are TRBV29-1 and TRBJ2-1, with 9 bases fitting TRBD1. V lost 6 bases to trimming and J lost 4 bases; unmatched junction nucleotides: 4. CDR1 is SQVTM, CDR2 ANQGSEA, per germline. The CDR3 runs to 13 residues. CDR3 sequence (DNA): TGCAGCGTCCCCGGGACAGGGTACAATGAGCAGTTCTTC. Residues: CSVPGTGYNEQFF.

This clonotype showed up just once. The chain recombines TRBV14 with TRBJ1-1; D is possibly TRBD1 (6 bases). The germline V and J ends were trimmed by 0 bases and 4 bases, with 15 bases remaining between them. The CDR3 has 16 amino acids. CDR1 and CDR2 from the germline V gene are SGHDN and FVKESK. The CDR3 nucleotides read TGTGCCAGCAGCCAAGAACGCGGCAGGGGCGCCACTGAAGCTTTCTTT. Translation gives CASSQERGRGATEAFF.

The chain joins TRBV7-9 to TRBJ2-3; 7 bases are a match to TRBD2. The V gene's germline CDR1 is SEHNR and CDR2 FQNEAQ (reference sequence). The CDR3 extends over 15 amino acids. V was clipped by 2 bases and J by 6 bases; unmatched bases: 8. CDR3 DNA: TGTGCCAGCAGCTTAATAGCGGGCTACCCGGATACGCAGTATTTT. Protein product: CASSLIAGYPDTQYF. The whole variable domain, filled in from reference TRBV7-9 and TRBJ2-3, reads DTGVSQNPRHKITKRGQNVTFRCDPISEHNRLYWYRQTLGQGPEFLTYFQNEAQLEKSRLLSDRFSAERPKGSFSTLEIQRTEQGDSAMYLCASSLIAGYPDTQYFGPGTRLTVL.

The genes are TRBV6-1 and TRBJ1-1; D perhaps matches TRBD1 (5 bases). The CDR3 is 16 residues long. V was cut by 5 bases and J by 5 bases, with 21 bases left in between. CDR1 and CDR2 from the germline V gene are MNHNS and SASEGT. The CDR3 loop reads CASSPYGLERGTEAFF. The CDR3 DNA sequence: TGTGCCAGCAGTCCTTACGGACTCGAACGGGGGACTGAAGCTTTCTTT.

The gene calls are TRBV27 and TRBJ1-2; 10 bases are a match to TRBD1. In germline, CDR1 is MNHEY, CDR2 SMNVEV (reference sequence). This CDR3 is 14 amino acids long. V shed 4 bases and J 6 bases; nucleotides not matched to a gene: 5. CDR3 coding DNA: TGTGCCAGCAGTTGGGGGACAGGGGCGGATGGCTACACCTTC. This encodes CASSWGTGADGYTF.

The CDR3 sequence: CASSFRGRYNEQFF. DNA of the CDR3: TGTGCCAGTAGTTTCCGCGGACGGTACAATGAGCAGTTCTTC. The chain employs TRBV19 and TRBJ2-1; D is unresolved. This CDR3 spans 14 amino acids. V was shortened by 5 bases and J by 4 bases, with 12 bases between the two germline ends. Germline assignment: CDR1 LNHDA and CDR2 SQIVND (reference sequence).

The chain couples TRBV15 to TRBJ2-6, with D maybe TRBD2 (6 bases). Germline loops: CDR1 LNHNV, CDR2 YYDKDF (reference sequence). Trimming shortened V by 3 bases and J by 12 bases, and 15 bases separated the two germline ends. This CDR3 spans 14 amino acids. CDR3 sequence (DNA): TGTGCCACCAGCAGCCTCGCGGGGCCCTCCGTCCTGACTTTC. It is translated as CATSSLAGPSVLTF.

The chain joins TRBV12-3 or TRBV12-4 to TRBJ2-7, with 13 positions matching TRBD2. Trimming cost V 5 bases and J 6 bases; bases outside gene matches: 4. The CDR3 is 14 residues long. This chain's CDR3 is CASSPWTSGSEQYF. For the CDR3, the DNA is TGTGCCAGCAGTCCCTGGACTAGCGGGAGCGAGCAGTACTTC.

The rearrangement links TRBV9 to TRBJ2-7; the match to TRBD2 covers 9 bases. CDR1 is SGDLS and CDR2 is YYNGEE in the germline V gene. With V trimmed by 3 bases and J by 3 bases, 7 bases remained unmatched. This CDR3 is built from 15 residues. As DNA, the CDR3 is TGTGCCAGCAGCGCTAGCGGGGCCTTATACTACGAGCAGTACTTC. It yields the protein CASSASGALYYEQYF.